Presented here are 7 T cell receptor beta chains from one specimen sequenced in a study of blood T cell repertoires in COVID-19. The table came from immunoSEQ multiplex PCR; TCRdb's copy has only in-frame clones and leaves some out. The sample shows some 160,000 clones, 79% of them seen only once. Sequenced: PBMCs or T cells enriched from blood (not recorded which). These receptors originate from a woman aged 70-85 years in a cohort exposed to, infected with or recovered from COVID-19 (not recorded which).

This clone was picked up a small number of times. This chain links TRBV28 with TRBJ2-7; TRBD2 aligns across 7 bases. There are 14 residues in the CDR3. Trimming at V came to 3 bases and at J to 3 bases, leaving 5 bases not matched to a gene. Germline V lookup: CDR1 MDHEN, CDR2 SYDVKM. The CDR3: CASSLPGGLYEQYF. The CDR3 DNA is TGTGCCAGCAGTTTGCCGGGAGGCCTCTACGAGCAGTACTTC.

This chain's CDR3 is CASSLVGPGRETQYF. The CDR3 nucleotides read TGCGCCAGCAGCTTGGTTGGGCCAGGGAGGGAGACCCAGTACTTC. J is TRBJ2-5 and V is TRBV5-1, with a possible D match to TRBD2 (6 bases). V dropped 0 bases and J dropped 5 bases, with 14 bases sitting between them. Germline V gene sequence: CDR1 SGHRS, CDR2 YFSETQ. The CDR3 is made up of 15 amino acids. The variable domain in full, with the rest retrieved from reference TRBV5-1 and TRBJ2-5, is KAGVTQTPRYLIKTRGQQVTLSCSPISGHRSVSWYQQTPGQGLQFLFEYFSETQRNKGNFPGRFSGRQFSNSRSEMNVSTLELGDSALYLCASSLVGPGRETQYFGPGTRLLVL.

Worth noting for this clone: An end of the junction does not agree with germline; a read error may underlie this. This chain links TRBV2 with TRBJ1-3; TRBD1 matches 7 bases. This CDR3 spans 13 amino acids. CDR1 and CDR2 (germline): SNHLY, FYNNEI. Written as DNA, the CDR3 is TGTGCCAGCAGAGAGGGGGCTGGAGACACCATATATTTT. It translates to CASREGAGDTIYF.

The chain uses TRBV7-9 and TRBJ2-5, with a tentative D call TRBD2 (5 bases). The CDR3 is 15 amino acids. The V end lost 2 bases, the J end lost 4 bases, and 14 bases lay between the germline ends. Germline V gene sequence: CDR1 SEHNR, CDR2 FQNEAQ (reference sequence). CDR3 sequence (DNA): TGTGCCAGCAGCTTAAGCCGGGGATCGGGAGAGACCCAGTACTTC. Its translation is CASSLSRGSGETQYF.

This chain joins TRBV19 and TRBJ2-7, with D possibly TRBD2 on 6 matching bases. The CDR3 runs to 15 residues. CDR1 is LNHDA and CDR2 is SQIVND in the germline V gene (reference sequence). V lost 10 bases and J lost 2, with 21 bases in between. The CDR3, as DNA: TGTGCCACCCCCAAATGGGGGGTAACGGCCTACGAGCAGTACTTC. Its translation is CATPKWGVTAYEQYF. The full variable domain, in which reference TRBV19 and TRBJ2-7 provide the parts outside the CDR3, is DGGITQSPKYLFRKEGQNVTLSCEQNLNHDAMYWYRQDPGQGLRLIYYSQIVNDFQKGDIAEGYSVSREKKESFPLTVTSAQKNPTAFYLCATPKWGVTAYEQYFGPGTRLTVT.

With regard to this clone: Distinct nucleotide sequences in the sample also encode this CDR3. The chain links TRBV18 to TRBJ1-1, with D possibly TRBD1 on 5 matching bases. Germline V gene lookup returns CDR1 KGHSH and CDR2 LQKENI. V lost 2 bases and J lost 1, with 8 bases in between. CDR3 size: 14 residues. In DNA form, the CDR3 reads TGTGCCAGCTCACCAGGGGCAGGGAACACTGAAGCTTTCTTT. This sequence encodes CASSPGAGNTEAFF.

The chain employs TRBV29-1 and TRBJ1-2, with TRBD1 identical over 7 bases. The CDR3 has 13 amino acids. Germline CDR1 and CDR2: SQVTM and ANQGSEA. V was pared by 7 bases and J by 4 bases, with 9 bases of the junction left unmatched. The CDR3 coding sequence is TGCAGCGGCGGCAGGGGGTCAGGCTATGGCTACACCTTC. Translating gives CSGGRGSGYGYTF.